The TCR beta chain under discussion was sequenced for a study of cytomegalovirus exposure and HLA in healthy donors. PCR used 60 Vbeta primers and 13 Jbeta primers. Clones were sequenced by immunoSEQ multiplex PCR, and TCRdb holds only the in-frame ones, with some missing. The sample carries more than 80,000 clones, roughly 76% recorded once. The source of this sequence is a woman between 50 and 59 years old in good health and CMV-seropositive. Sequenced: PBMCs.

The CDR3 DNA reads TGTGGGGGGCAGTTTTCGGCCACATATAATTCACCCCTCCACTTT. Amino acid sequence: CGGQFSATYNSPLHF. The chain employs TRBV30 and TRBJ1-6; possibly TRBD1 for D (6 bases). Germline CDR1 is GTSNPN and CDR2 is SVGIG (reference sequence). CDR3 size: 15 residues.